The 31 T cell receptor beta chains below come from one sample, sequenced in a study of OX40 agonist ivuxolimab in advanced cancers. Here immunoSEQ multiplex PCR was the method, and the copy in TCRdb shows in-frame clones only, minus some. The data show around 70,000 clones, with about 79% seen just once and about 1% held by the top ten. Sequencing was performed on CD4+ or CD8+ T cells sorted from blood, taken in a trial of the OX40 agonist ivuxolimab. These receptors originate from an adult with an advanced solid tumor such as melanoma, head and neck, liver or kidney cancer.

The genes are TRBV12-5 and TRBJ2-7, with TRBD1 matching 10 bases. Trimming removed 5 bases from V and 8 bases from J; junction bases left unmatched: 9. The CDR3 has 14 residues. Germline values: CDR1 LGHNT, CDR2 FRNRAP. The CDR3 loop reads CASGDTLGQGKQYF. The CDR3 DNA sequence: TGTGCTAGTGGTGATACATTGGGACAGGGGAAGCAGTACTTC.

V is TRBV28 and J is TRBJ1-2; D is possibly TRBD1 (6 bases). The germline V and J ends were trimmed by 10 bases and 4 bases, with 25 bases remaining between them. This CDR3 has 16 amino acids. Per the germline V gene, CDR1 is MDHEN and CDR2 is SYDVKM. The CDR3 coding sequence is TGTGCCACCAGGGTCGAGGGGGGAGGTCCCAGCTATGGCTACACCTTC. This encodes CATRVEGGGPSYGYTF.

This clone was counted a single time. CDR3 bases: TGTGCCAGCAGCCTACAAGGGACACCGGGAGAGACCCAGTACTTC. Translation gives CASSLQGTPGETQYF. The chain recombines TRBV5-8 with TRBJ2-5, with a possible D match to TRBD1 (6 bases). Germline loops: CDR1 SGHTS, CDR2 YDEGEE. The length of the CDR3 is 15 residues. V was trimmed by 4 bases and J by 4 bases, leaving 17 bases between them.

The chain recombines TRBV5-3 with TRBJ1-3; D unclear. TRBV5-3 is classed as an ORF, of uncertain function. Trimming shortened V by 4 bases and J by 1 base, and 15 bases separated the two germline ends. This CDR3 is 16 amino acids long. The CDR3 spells CARSPPPTSSGNTIYF. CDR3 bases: TGTGCCAGAAGCCCACCCCCGACTTCGTCTGGAAACACCATATATTTT.

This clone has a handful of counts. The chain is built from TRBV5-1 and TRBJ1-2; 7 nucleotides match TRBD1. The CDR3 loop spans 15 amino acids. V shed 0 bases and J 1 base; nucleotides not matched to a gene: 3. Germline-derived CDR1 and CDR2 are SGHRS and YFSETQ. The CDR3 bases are TGCGCCAGCAGCTTGGGGGACAGTTATAACTATGGCTACACCTTC. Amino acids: CASSLGDSYNYGYTF.

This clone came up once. CDR3 in DNA: TGTGCCAGCAGTCCCGCAGATGGGGTTAACTATGGCTACACCTTC. This encodes CASSPADGVNYGYTF. The rearrangement links TRBV6-6 to TRBJ1-2, with unresolved D. V was shortened by 5 bases and J by 1 base, with 14 bases between the two germline ends. In germline, CDR1 is MNHNY, CDR2 SVGAGI (reference sequence). This CDR3 comprises 15 residues.

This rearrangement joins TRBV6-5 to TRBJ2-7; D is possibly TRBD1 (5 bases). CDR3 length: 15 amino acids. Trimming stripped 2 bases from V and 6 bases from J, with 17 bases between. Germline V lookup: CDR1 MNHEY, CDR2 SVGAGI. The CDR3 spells CASSYRLGRVREQYF. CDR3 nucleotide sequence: TGTGCCAGCAGTTACCGCTTGGGCAGGGTCCGCGAGCAGTACTTC.

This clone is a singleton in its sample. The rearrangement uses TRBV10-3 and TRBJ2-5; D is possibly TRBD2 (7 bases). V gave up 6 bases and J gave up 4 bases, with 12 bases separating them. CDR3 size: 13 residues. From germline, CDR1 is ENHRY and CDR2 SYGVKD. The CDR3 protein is CAIRGGAGETQYF. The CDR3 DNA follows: TGTGCCATCAGAGGGGGGGCCGGAGAGACCCAGTACTTC.

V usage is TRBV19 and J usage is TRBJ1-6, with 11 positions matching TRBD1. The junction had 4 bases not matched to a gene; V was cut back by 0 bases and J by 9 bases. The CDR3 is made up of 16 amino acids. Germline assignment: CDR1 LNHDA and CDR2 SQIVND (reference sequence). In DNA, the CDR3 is TGTGCCAGTAGTATAGATCCCGGGACAGGGGGTTCACCCCTCCACTTT. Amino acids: CASSIDPGTGGSPLHF.

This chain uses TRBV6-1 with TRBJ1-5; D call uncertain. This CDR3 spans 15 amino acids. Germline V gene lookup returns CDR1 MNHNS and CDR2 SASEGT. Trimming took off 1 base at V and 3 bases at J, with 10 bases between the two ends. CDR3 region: CASSEGSIPNQPQHF. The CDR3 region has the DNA TGTGCCAGCAGTGAAGGGTCGATCCCCAATCAGCCCCAGCATTTT.

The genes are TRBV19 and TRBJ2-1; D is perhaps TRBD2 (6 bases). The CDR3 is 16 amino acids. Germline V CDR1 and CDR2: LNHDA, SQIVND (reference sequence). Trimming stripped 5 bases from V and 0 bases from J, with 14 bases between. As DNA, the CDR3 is TGTGCCAGTAGTCGCCAGGGACTGAGCTCCTACAATGAGCAGTTCTTC. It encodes CASSRQGLSSYNEQFF. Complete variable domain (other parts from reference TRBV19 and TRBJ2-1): DGGITQSPKYLFRKEGQNVTLSCEQNLNHDAMYWYRQDPGQGLRLIYYSQIVNDFQKGDIAEGYSVSREKKESFPLTVTSAQKNPTAFYLCASSRQGLSSYNEQFFGPGTRLTVL.

CDR3 loop: CASSPGAPENSPLHF. CDR3 nucleotides: TGTGCCAGCTCACCAGGGGCTCCGGAGAATTCACCCCTCCACTTT. The chain couples TRBV18 to TRBJ1-6, with a tentative D call TRBD1 (5 bases). Germline CDR1 KGHSH, CDR2 LQKENI. With 2 bases removed from V and 7 bases from J, the gap between germline ends came to 12 bases. This CDR3 spans 15 amino acids. The full variable domain, completed using reference TRBV18 and TRBJ1-6, is NAGVMQNPRHLVRRRGQEARLRCSPMKGHSHVYWYRQLPEEGLKFMVYLQKENIIDESGMPKERFSAEFPKEGPSILRIQQVVRGDSAAYFCASSPGAPENSPLHFGNGTRLTVT.

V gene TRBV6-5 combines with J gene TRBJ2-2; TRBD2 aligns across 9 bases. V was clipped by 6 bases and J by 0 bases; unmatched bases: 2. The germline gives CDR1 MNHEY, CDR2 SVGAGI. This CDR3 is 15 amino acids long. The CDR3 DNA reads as TGTGCCAGCAGGATAGCGGGGGCGAACACCGGGGAGCTGTTTTTT. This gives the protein CASRIAGANTGELFF.

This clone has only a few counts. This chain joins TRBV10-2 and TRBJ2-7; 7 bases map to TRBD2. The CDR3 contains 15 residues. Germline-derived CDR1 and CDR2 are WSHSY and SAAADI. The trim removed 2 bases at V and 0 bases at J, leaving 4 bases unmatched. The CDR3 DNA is TGCGCCAGCAGTGAGGGGGGGGTACCCTCCTACGAGCAGTACTTC. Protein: CASSEGGVPSYEQYF.

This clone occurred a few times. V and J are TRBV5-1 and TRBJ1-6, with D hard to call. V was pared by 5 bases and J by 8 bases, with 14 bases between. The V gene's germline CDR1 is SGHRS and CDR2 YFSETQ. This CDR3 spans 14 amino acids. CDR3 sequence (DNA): TGCGCCAGCAGTACCTTTGGGTCGGATTCACCCCTCCACTTT. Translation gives CASSTFGSDSPLHF.

The CDR3 here is CASSLVGTLYNSPLHF. The CDR3 DNA is TGCGCCAGCAGCTTGGTGGGGACACTTTATAATTCACCCCTCCACTTT. This chain joins TRBV5-1 and TRBJ1-6; tentative D call: TRBD1 (6 bases). The germline CDR1 and CDR2 sequences are SGHRS and YFSETQ. The CDR3 covers 16 residues. Deletions cut 0 bases from V and 4 bases from J, with 11 bases between. The full variable domain, its missing parts supplied by reference TRBV5-1 and TRBJ1-6, is KAGVTQTPRYLIKTRGQQVTLSCSPISGHRSVSWYQQTPGQGLQFLFEYFSETQRNKGNFPGRFSGRQFSNSRSEMNVSTLELGDSALYLCASSLVGTLYNSPLHFGNGTRLTVT.

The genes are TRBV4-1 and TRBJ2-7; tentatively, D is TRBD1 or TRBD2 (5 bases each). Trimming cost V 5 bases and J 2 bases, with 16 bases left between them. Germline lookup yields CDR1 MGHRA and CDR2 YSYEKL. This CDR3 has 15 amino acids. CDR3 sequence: CASSNPVRGPYEQYF. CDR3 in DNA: TGCGCCAGCAGCAATCCCGTGAGGGGTCCCTACGAGCAGTACTTC.

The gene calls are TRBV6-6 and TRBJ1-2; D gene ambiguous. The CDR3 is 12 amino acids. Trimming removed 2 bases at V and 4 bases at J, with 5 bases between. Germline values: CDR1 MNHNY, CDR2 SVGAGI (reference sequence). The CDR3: CASSYTVYGYTF. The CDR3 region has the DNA TGTGCCAGCAGTTACACCGTCTATGGCTACACCTTC.

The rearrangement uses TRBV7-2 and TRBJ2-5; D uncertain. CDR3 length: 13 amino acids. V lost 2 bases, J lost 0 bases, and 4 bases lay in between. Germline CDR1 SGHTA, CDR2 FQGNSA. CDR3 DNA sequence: TGTGCCAGCAGCTTAACGTACCAAGAGACCCAGTACTTC. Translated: CASSLTYQETQYF.

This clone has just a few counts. The CDR3 protein is CASSFVAREGYTF. CDR3 sequence (DNA): TGTGCCAGCAGCTTCGTGGCCAGGGAAGGCTACACCTTC. This chain uses TRBV7-2 with TRBJ1-2; tentatively, D is TRBD1 (5 bases). This CDR3 is built from 13 residues. V lost 3 bases, J lost 8 bases, and 13 bases lay in between. Per germline, CDR1 SGHTA and CDR2 FQGNSA.

DNA for the CDR3: TGTGCCAGCAGCCCTGGACAGAACACTGAAGCTTTCTTT. Its translation: CASSPGQNTEAFF. This chain joins TRBV11-2 and TRBJ1-1, with a possible D match to TRBD1 (5 bases). With 5 bases removed from V and 1 base from J, the gap between germline ends came to 8 bases. The CDR3 contains 13 residues. CDR1 and CDR2 from the germline V gene are SGHAT and FQNNGV.

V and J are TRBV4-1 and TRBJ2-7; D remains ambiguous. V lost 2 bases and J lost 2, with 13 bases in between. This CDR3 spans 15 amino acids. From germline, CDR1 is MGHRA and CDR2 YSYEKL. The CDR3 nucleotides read TGCGCCAGCAGCCAAAGTCGCAGCCTTACCTACGAGCAGTACTTC. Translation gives CASSQSRSLTYEQYF.

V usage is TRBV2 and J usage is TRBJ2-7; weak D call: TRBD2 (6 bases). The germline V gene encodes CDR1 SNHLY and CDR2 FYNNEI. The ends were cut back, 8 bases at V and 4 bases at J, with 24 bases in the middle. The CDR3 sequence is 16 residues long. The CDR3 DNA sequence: TGTGCCAGCCAGCCGGGGTTAGGGGTCGGGGGATACGAGCAGTACTTC. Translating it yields CASQPGLGVGGYEQYF.

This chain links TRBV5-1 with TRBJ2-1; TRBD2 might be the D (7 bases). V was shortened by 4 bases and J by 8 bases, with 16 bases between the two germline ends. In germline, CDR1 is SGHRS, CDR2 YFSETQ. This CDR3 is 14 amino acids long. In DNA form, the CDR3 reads TGCGCCAGCAGCGGGGGGGCCCTTCCCCATGAGCAGTTCTTC. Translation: CASSGGALPHEQFF.

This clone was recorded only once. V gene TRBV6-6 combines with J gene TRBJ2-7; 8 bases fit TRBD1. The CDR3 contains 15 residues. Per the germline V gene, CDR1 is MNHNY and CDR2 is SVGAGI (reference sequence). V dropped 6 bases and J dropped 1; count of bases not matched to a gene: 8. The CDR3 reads CASSAPGQGSYEQYF. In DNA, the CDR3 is TGTGCCAGCAGCGCCCCCGGACAGGGTTCCTACGAGCAGTACTTC.

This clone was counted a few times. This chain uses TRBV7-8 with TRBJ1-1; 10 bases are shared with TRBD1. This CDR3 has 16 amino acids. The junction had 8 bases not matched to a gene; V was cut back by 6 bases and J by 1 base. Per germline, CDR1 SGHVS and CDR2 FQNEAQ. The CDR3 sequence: CASRLTGQGSNTEAFF. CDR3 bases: TGTGCCAGCAGGTTAACGGGACAGGGGTCGAACACTGAAGCTTTCTTT.

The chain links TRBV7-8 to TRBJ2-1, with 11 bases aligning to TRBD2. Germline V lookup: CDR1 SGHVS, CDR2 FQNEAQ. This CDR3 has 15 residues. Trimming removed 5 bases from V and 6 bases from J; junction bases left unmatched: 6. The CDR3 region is CASSQLAGVRNEQFF. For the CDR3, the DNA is TGTGCCAGCAGCCAACTAGCGGGGGTTCGCAATGAGCAGTTCTTC.

The DNA for the CDR3 is TGTGCCAGCAGCTTGGTTGGAAGGAGCTCCTACGAGCAGTACTTC. Its translation is CASSLVGRSSYEQYF. V gene TRBV5-6 combines with J gene TRBJ2-7; D gene uncertain. The CDR3 extends over 15 amino acids. Germline assignment: CDR1 SGHDT and CDR2 YYEEEE. V dropped 0 bases and J dropped 0 bases, with 10 bases sitting between them.

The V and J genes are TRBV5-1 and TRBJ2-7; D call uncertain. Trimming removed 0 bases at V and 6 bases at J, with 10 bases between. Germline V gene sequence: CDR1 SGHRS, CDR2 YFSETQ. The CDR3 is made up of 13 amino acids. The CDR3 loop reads CASSLGSWGEQYF. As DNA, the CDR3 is TGCGCCAGCAGCTTGGGGTCGTGGGGCGAGCAGTACTTC. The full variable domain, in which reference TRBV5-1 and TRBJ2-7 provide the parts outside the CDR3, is KAGVTQTPRYLIKTRGQQVTLSCSPISGHRSVSWYQQTPGQGLQFLFEYFSETQRNKGNFPGRFSGRQFSNSRSEMNVSTLELGDSALYLCASSLGSWGEQYFGPGTRLTVT.

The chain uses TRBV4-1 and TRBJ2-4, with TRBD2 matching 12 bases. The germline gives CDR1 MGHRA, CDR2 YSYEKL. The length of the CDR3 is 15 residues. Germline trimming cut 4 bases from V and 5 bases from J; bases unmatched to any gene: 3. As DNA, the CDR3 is TGCGCCAGCAGCCTAAGACTAGCGGGGGAAAACATTCAGTACTTC. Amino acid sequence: CASSLRLAGENIQYF.

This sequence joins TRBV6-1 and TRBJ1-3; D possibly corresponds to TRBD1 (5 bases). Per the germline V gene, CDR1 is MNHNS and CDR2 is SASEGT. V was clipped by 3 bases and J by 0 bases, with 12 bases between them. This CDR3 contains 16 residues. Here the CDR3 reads CASSEFRDASGNTIYF. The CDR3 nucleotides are TGTGCCAGCAGTGAGTTCCGGGACGCCTCTGGAAACACCATATATTTT.